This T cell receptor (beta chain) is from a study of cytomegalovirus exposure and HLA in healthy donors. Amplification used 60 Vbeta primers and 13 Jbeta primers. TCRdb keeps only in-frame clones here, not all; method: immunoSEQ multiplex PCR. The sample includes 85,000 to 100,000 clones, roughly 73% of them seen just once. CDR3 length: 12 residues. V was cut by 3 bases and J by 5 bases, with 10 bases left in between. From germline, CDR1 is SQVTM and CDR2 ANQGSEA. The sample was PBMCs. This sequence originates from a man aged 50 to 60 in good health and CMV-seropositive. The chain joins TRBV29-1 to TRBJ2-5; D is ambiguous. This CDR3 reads CSVDVVGETQYF. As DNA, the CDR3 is TGCAGCGTTGATGTGGTCGGGGAGACCCAGTACTTC.